One and the same sample provided the 28 T cell receptor beta chains below, sequenced in a study of shared clonotypes between healthy human individuals. The table came from immunoSEQ multiplex PCR; TCRdb's copy has only in-frame clones and leaves some out. The sample shows millions of clones, 85% to 95% of them seen only once. Sequences were obtained from naive CD4+ T cells sorted from blood. Subset of the sample: CD45RA+ positively selected. Receptors were obtained from a man aged 18 to 29 in good health.

For this clone: Since no conserved phenylalanine or tryptophan closes the CDR3, a read error is the likely cause. No DNA is shown, since the ends of the CDR3 on it are uncertain; the CDR3 is the one TCRdb lists. The gene calls are TRBV1 and TRBJ2-7. TRBV1 is a recognized pseudogene. Inclusive of both ends, the CDR3 amounts to 9 amino acids. CDR3 amino acids: CTSSQDLWI.

The V call is TRBV15, the J call TRBJ2-7; TRBD1 aligns across 10 bases. J lost 2 bases, V lost 2 bases, and 24 bases had no gene match. This CDR3 has 22 amino acids. CDR1 is LNHNV, CDR2 YYDKDF, per germline (reference sequence). CDR3 sequence (DNA): TGTGCCACCAGCAGAAAGGATTCGAGGGGACAGGGGTTCATGGTGCCCCCCTACGAGCAGTACTTC. Its translation: CATSRKDSRGQGFMVPPYEQYF. The complete variable domain, with remaining parts taken from reference TRBV15 and TRBJ2-7, reads DAMVIQNPRYQVTQFGKPVTLSCSQTLNHNVMYWYQQKSSQAPKLLFHYYDKDFNNEADTPDNFQSRRPNTSFCFLDIRSPGLGDTAMYLCATSRKDSRGQGFMVPPYEQYFGPGTRLTVT.

The gene calls are TRBV12-2 and TRBJ2-3; TRBD2 reflects the table's D call only, with no check against the DNA. TRBV12-2 is marked as a pseudogene. This CDR3 has 12 residues. The CDR3, as DNA: TGTGCAAGTCGCACACTAACAGATACGCAGTATTTT. Encoded protein: CASRTLTDTQYF.

The chain joins TRBV28 to TRBJ1-2, with D tentatively TRBD1 (6 bases). The germline V gene has CDR1 MDHEN and CDR2 SYDVKM. This CDR3 comprises 13 residues. The V end was cut by 1 base, the J end by 8 bases, with 11 bases between. CDR3 DNA sequence: TGTGCCAGCAGTTTATCGGGGGCTCGGGGCTACACCTTC. Amino acids: CASSLSGARGYTF.

The count of this clone is one. This chain links TRBV29-1 with TRBJ2-7, with D perhaps matching TRBD2 (6 bases). The V end was cut by 2 bases, the J end by 2 bases, with 22 bases between. In germline, CDR1 is SQVTM, CDR2 ANQGSEA. The CDR3 runs 17 residues. This chain's CDR3 is CSVEIYLHQGGPYEQYF. CDR3 DNA: TGCAGCGTTGAAATTTACCTCCATCAGGGAGGCCCCTACGAGCAGTACTTC.

To note about this clone: A much bigger clone sits one base away, suggesting this may be a read error. V and J are TRBV30 and TRBJ2-5; D unclear. The end of the DNA fits TRBJ2-7 better, so the J call may be wrong. The V gene's germline CDR1 is GTSNPN and CDR2 SVGIG (reference sequence). This CDR3 has 11 amino acids. The CDR3 loop is CARSVTYEQYF. Here the CDR3 DNA reads TGTGCCCGGAGTGTAACCTACGAGCAGTACTTC.

For this clone: Other DNA sequences in the sample encode the same CDR3. The chain recombines TRBV28 with TRBJ2-7; no reliable D call. The CDR3 spans 11 residues. V lost 6 bases and J 4 bases, leaving 7 bases between the germline ends. Germline CDR1 reads MDHEN; CDR2 reads SYDVKM. CDR3 coding DNA: TGTGCCAGCAGCCACAATTACGAGCAGTACTTC. Translating gives CASSHNYEQYF.

The genes are TRBV2 and TRBJ1-1, with D perhaps TRBD1 (5 bases). The CDR3 runs to 13 residues. With 2 bases removed from V and 6 bases from J, the gap between germline ends came to 10 bases. Germline V gives CDR1 SNHLY, CDR2 FYNNEI. The CDR3 region is CASSEPGSAEAFF. In DNA form, the CDR3 reads TGTGCCAGCAGTGAACCAGGGAGCGCTGAAGCTTTCTTT.

CDR3 nucleotides: TGTGCCAGCAGCTTAGTGGGACAGGGGGCTCGAAATGAGCAGTTCTTC. Translation: CASSLVGQGARNEQFF. V is TRBV7-6 and J is TRBJ2-1; 12 positions match TRBD1. After removal of 1 base from V and 7 bases from J, the junction contained 5 bases not matched to a gene. Germline-derived CDR1 and CDR2 are SGHVS and FNYEAQ. This CDR3 contains 16 residues.

The genes are TRBV29-1 and TRBJ1-2; 8 bases match TRBD1. V shed 5 bases, J shed 3 bases, and the junction held 5 bases outside the gene matches. The CDR3 is 13 residues long. Germline CDR1 SQVTM, CDR2 ANQGSEA. CDR3: CSVSSGGDYGYTF. As DNA, the CDR3 is TGCAGCGTTTCATCAGGGGGCGACTATGGCTACACCTTC.

V and J are TRBV5-1 and TRBJ1-6, with D maybe TRBD1 (6 bases). This CDR3 has 17 amino acids. Germline loops: CDR1 SGHRS, CDR2 YFSETQ. V lost 2 bases, J lost 6 bases, and 18 bases lay in between. CDR3 amino acids: CASSLGTKDVGNSPLHF. DNA for the CDR3: TGCGCCAGCAGCTTAGGGACAAAGGATGTTGGTAATTCACCCCTCCACTTT.

The CDR3 DNA follows: TGCGCCAGCAGCCAAGTGGAAGGGAGTACGCAGTATTTT. As protein: CASSQVEGSTQYF. The chain combines TRBV4-1 with TRBJ2-3; the D gene is possibly TRBD2 (5 bases). The CDR3 totals 13 residues. Germline-derived CDR1 and CDR2 are MGHRA and YSYEKL. V was shortened by 1 base and J by 8 bases, with 10 bases between the two germline ends.

The chain is built from TRBV11-2 and TRBJ2-1, with 8 bases that match TRBD1. This CDR3 comprises 17 residues. The V gene end was trimmed by 5 bases and the J gene end by 6 bases; junction bases not matched to a gene: 15. Germline V gene lookup returns CDR1 SGHAT and CDR2 FQNNGV. In nucleotides, the CDR3 is TGTGCCAGCAGCCAAGGGACAGGCGGCCGGCTGAGCAATGAGCAGTTCTTC. This encodes CASSQGTGGRLSNEQFF.

The rearrangement joins TRBV18 to TRBJ2-7; D possibly uses TRBD1 or TRBD2 (6 bases each). This CDR3 spans 12 amino acids. From germline, CDR1 is KGHSH and CDR2 LQKENI. The ends were cut back, 4 bases at V and 7 bases at J, with 11 bases in the middle. CDR3 DNA: TGTGCCAGCTCACAGAGGGGGGAGGAGCAGTACTTC. Its translation: CASSQRGEEQYF. Using reference TRBV18 and TRBJ2-7 for the parts outside the CDR3, the full variable domain is NAGVMQNPRHLVRRRGQEARLRCSPMKGHSHVYWYRQLPEEGLKFMVYLQKENIIDESGMPKERFSAEFPKEGPSILRIQQVVRGDSAAYFCASSQRGEEQYFGPGTRLTVT.

J is TRBJ2-1 and V is TRBV11-2; 7 bases fit TRBD2. CDR1 SGHAT and CDR2 FQNNGV come from the germline V gene. The CDR3 covers 15 residues. V was pared by 5 bases and J by 16 bases, with 20 bases of the junction left unmatched. The CDR3 reads CASSHGLVQIPQDFF. CDR3 sequence (DNA): TGTGCCAGCAGCCACGGACTAGTTCAAATTCCCCAAGATTTCTTC.

This clone was observed a single time. This chain connects TRBV19 to TRBJ2-1, with 10 bases that match TRBD1. In germline, CDR1 is LNHDA, CDR2 SQIVND (reference sequence). V shed 4 bases, J shed 7 bases, and the junction held 4 bases outside the gene matches. CDR3 length equals 14 residues. CDR3 bases: TGTGCCAGTAGTACCTCGGACAGGGGGAATGAGCAGTTCTTC. It encodes CASSTSDRGNEQFF.

This chain connects TRBV18 to TRBJ1-3; D call uncertain. The CDR3 runs to 12 residues. The V end was cut by 2 bases, the J end by 7 bases, with 6 bases between. Germline V gives CDR1 KGHSH, CDR2 LQKENI. The DNA for the CDR3 is TGTGCCAGCTCACCAGAACAGAACACCATATATTTT. It specifies CASSPEQNTIYF.

J is TRBJ1-4 and V is TRBV6-1, with TRBD1 identical over 9 bases. V shed 4 bases, J shed 0 bases, and the junction held 12 bases outside the gene matches. From germline, CDR1 is MNHNS and CDR2 SASEGT. The CDR3 totals 19 residues. The CDR3 nucleotides read TGTGCCAGCAGTGTGCGAGGGGACAGGGACTTATCAACTAATGAAAAACTGTTTTTT. It encodes CASSVRGDRDLSTNEKLFF.

Concerning this clone: Other nucleotide sequences in the sample specify the same CDR3. V gene TRBV7-9 combines with J gene TRBJ1-6; D is unclear. CDR1 and CDR2 from the germline V gene are SEHNR and FQNEAQ (reference sequence). V lost 5 bases to trimming and J lost 8 bases, with 7 bases between them. The CDR3 runs 12 residues. CDR3 amino acids: CASSLQDSPLHF. As DNA, the CDR3 is TGTGCCAGCAGCCTGCAAGATTCACCCCTCCACTTT.

CDR3 residues: CASSLSSYNSPLHF. In DNA, the CDR3 is TGTGCCAGCAGCCTTAGCTCCTATAATTCACCCCTCCACTTT. The chain has TRBV7-8 and TRBJ1-6; D is uncertain. The CDR3 loop spans 14 amino acids. Germline CDR1 is SGHVS and CDR2 is FQNEAQ. V dropped 5 bases and J dropped 0 bases, with 5 bases sitting between them.

The chain employs TRBV29-1 and TRBJ2-7, with 10 bases fitting TRBD1. The V gene end was trimmed by 6 bases and the J gene end by 3 bases; junction bases not matched to a gene: 5. CDR3 length: 13 residues. Germline values: CDR1 SQVTM, CDR2 ANQGSEA. The chain's CDR3 is CSVGQGRFYEQYF. The CDR3 nucleotides read TGCAGCGTGGGACAGGGGAGGTTCTACGAGCAGTACTTC.

V usage is TRBV25-1 and J usage is TRBJ2-3; D not resolved. Germline V gene sequence: CDR1 MGHDK, CDR2 SYGVNS. The CDR3 has 14 amino acids. Between the trimmed V and J ends, which lost 1 base and 0 bases, there was a span of 5 bases. In nucleotides, the CDR3 is TGTGCCAGCAGTGAATCGGCCAGCACAGATACGCAGTATTTT. Its protein product is CASSESASTDTQYF.

The chain combines TRBV10-3 with TRBJ2-7, with D hard to call. Germline CDR1 reads ENHRY; CDR2 reads SYGVKD. CDR3 length: 12 amino acids. The ends were cut back, 8 bases at V and 4 bases at J, with 12 bases in the middle. The CDR3 coding sequence is TGTGCCATCGCTCCATCTTTTTACGAGCAGTACTTC. Translating it yields CAIAPSFYEQYF.

The chain combines TRBV7-2 with TRBJ2-1, with TRBD2 identical over 7 bases. V lost 5 bases, J lost 4 bases, and 17 bases stayed unmatched. CDR1 and CDR2 from the germline V gene are SGHTA and FQGNSA. This CDR3 has 18 residues. CDR3 in amino acids: CASSGDSSGAKSYNEQFF. The DNA of the CDR3 is TGTGCCAGCAGCGGCGACTCTAGCGGCGCAAAGAGTTACAATGAGCAGTTCTTC.

About this clone: The identical CDR3 is also encoded by other nucleotide sequences in the sample. The genes are TRBV5-1 and TRBJ2-7, with D perhaps matching TRBD1 or TRBD2 (5 bases each). This CDR3 has 14 residues. Trimming pared 4 bases from V and 0 bases from J, leaving 11 bases between. Germline V CDR1 and CDR2: SGHRS, YFSETQ. The CDR3 sequence: CASSPGTASYEQYF. DNA for the CDR3: TGCGCCAGCAGCCCCGGGACGGCCTCCTACGAGCAGTACTTC.

CDR3 amino acids: CASSPTGLYNEQFF. The CDR3 coding sequence is TGTGCCAGCTCACCGACAGGACTCTACAATGAGCAGTTCTTC. The gene calls are TRBV18 and TRBJ2-1; a weak D match, TRBD1 (6 bases). From germline, CDR1 is KGHSH and CDR2 LQKENI. This CDR3 comprises 14 residues. With 3 bases removed from V and 3 bases from J, the gap between germline ends came to 9 bases. Complete variable domain (other parts from reference TRBV18 and TRBJ2-1): NAGVMQNPRHLVRRRGQEARLRCSPMKGHSHVYWYRQLPEEGLKFMVYLQKENIIDESGMPKERFSAEFPKEGPSILRIQQVVRGDSAAYFCASSPTGLYNEQFFGPGTRLTVL.

Of note for this clone: The same CDR3 arises from other DNA sequences in this sample as well. The gene calls are TRBV10-3 and TRBJ2-7, with a possible D match to TRBD2 (6 bases). V gave up 1 base and J gave up 7 bases, with 8 bases separating them. Germline V gives CDR1 ENHRY, CDR2 SYGVKD. The CDR3 is 12 residues long. The CDR3: CAISELGGEQYF. The CDR3 region has the DNA TGTGCCATCAGTGAGTTGGGAGGAGAGCAGTACTTC.

A single count supports this clone. CDR3 sequence: CSAPDGYEKLFF. The CDR3 DNA sequence: TGCAGCGCCCCCGACGGCTATGAAAAACTGTTTTTT. V gene TRBV29-1 combines with J gene TRBJ1-4; unclear D gene. Trimming stripped 7 bases from V and 6 bases from J, with 12 bases between. CDR1 and CDR2 from the germline V gene are SQVTM and ANQGSEA. CDR3 length: 12 amino acids.